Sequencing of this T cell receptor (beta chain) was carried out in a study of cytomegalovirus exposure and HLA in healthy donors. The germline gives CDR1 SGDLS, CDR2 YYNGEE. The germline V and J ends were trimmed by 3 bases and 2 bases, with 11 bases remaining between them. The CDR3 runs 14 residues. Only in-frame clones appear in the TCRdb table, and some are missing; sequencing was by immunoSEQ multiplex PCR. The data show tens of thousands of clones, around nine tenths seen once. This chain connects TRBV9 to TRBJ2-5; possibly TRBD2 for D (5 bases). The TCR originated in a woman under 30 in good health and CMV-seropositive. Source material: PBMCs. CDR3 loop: CASSGGPLQETQYF. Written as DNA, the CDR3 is TGTGCCAGCAGCGGCGGGCCCCTACAAGAGACCCAGTACTTC.